Below, 27 T cell receptor beta chains from the same sample are listed, as sequenced in a study of blood T cell repertoires in COVID-19. Profiled with immunoSEQ multiplex PCR; TCRdb holds only in-frame clones, not every one. The repertoire includes under 130,000 clones, around 90% of them detected once, and about 3% sits in the top ten. The sample taken for sequencing was peripheral blood. The receptors here all came from a human donor in a cohort sampled during active COVID-19.

The CDR3 sequence: CASRAHTSGGKDIQYF. In DNA form, the CDR3 reads TGTGCCAGCAGGGCCCACACTAGCGGGGGCAAGGACATTCAGTACTTC. The chain has TRBV2 and TRBJ2-4; 11 positions match TRBD2. CDR1 and CDR2 from the germline V gene are SNHLY and FYNNEI. The CDR3 extends over 16 amino acids. The junction had 12 bases not matched to a gene; V was cut back by 6 bases and J by 8 bases.

The V and J genes are TRBV11-2 and TRBJ2-2, with D possibly being TRBD2 (5 bases). The germline CDR1 and CDR2 sequences are SGHAT and FQNNGV. CDR3 length equals 15 residues. V was shortened by 8 bases and J by 4 bases, with 17 bases between the two germline ends. The CDR3 is CASGLGFAGTGELFF. The CDR3 nucleotides read TGTGCCAGCGGGCTGGGGTTTGCGGGCACCGGGGAGCTGTTTTTT. Combining the CDR3 with reference TRBV11-2 and TRBJ2-2 gives the whole variable domain EAGVAQSPRYKIIEKRQSVAFWCNPISGHATLYWYQQILGQGPKLLIQFQNNGVVDDSQLPKDRFSAERLKGVDSTLKIQPAKLEDSAVYLCASGLGFAGTGELFFGEGSRLTVL.

The chain uses TRBV11-2 and TRBJ1-6, with a tentative D call TRBD1 (6 bases). Germline assignment: CDR1 SGHAT and CDR2 FQNNGV. V lost 0 bases and J 7 bases, leaving 10 bases between the germline ends. CDR3 length: 15 residues. DNA for the CDR3: TGTGCCAGCAGCTTAGATCACACAGGGAATTCACCCCTCCACTTT. Encoded protein: CASSLDHTGNSPLHF. Full variable domain (remainder filled in from reference TRBV11-2 and TRBJ1-6): EAGVAQSPRYKIIEKRQSVAFWCNPISGHATLYWYQQILGQGPKLLIQFQNNGVVDDSQLPKDRFSAERLKGVDSTLKIQPAKLEDSAVYLCASSLDHTGNSPLHFGNGTRLTVT.

This clone was counted a few times. The chain uses TRBV29-1 and TRBJ1-3; a possible D gene is TRBD1 (6 bases). The CDR3 is 12 amino acids. Trimming cost V 7 bases and J 2 bases, with 9 bases left between them. Germline V lookup: CDR1 SQVTM, CDR2 ANQGSEA. CDR3 in amino acids: CSAGQTGNTIYF. DNA for the CDR3: TGCAGCGCCGGACAGACTGGAAACACCATATATTTT.

The rearrangement uses TRBV6-2 or TRBV6-3 and TRBJ1-1; 10 bases map to TRBD1. V gave up 6 bases and J gave up 0 bases; unmatched junction bases: 10. The CDR3 extends over 17 amino acids. The V gene's germline CDR1 is MNHEY and CDR2 SVGEGT. The CDR3 nucleotides are TGTGCCAGCAGCGAACCGGGACAGGGGCCCCTGAACACTGAAGCTTTCTTT. It is translated as CASSEPGQGPLNTEAFF.

The chain uses TRBV3-1 (or the pseudogene TRBV3-2) and TRBJ2-2, with D possibly matching TRBD1 (5 bases). V was cut by 2 bases and J by 2 bases, with 15 bases left in between. Germline assignment: CDR1 LGHDT and CDR2 YNNKEL (reference sequence). The CDR3 extends over 17 amino acids. CDR3 bases: TGTGCCAGCAGCCAATATAGGGCCCGGACAAACACCGGGGAGCTGTTTTTT. Its protein product is CASSQYRARTNTGELFF.

The rearrangement links TRBV12-5 to TRBJ1-1; 7 nucleotides match TRBD1. CDR1 is LGHNT, CDR2 FRNRAP, per germline. The CDR3 contains 14 residues. V lost 6 bases to trimming and J lost 7 bases; unmatched junction nucleotides: 11. This chain's CDR3 is CASGLTGEGGEAFF. CDR3 bases: TGTGCTAGTGGACTCACAGGGGAAGGCGGTGAAGCTTTCTTT.

This sequence joins TRBV10-3 and TRBJ2-7; D might be TRBD2 (5 bases). The CDR3 length is 14 residues. Per the germline V gene, CDR1 is ENHRY and CDR2 is SYGVKD. V was shortened by 3 bases and J by 2 bases, with 11 bases between the two germline ends. CDR3 nucleotide sequence: TGTGCCATCAGTGATGGCCTAGCCGCCTACGAGCAGTACTTC. It is translated as CAISDGLAAYEQYF.

This chain links TRBV30 with TRBJ2-3; 11 nucleotides align to TRBD2. CDR3 length equals 15 residues. Germline V gene lookup returns CDR1 GTSNPN and CDR2 SVGIG (reference sequence). V lost 5 bases, J lost 5 bases, and 9 bases stayed unmatched. The CDR3, as DNA: TGTGCCTGGGGGGGTTTAGCGGGAGGGATAGATACGCAGTATTTT. Residues: CAWGGLAGGIDTQYF.

The CDR3: CASSQNYFSGRDEQYF. CDR3 DNA: TGTGCCAGCAGCCAAAATTATTTTAGCGGGAGGGACGAGCAGTACTTC. The chain joins TRBV14 to TRBJ2-7; TRBD2 aligns across 11 bases. The CDR3 consists of 16 residues. After removal of 2 bases from V and 5 bases from J, the junction contained 8 bases not matched to a gene. Germline V gene data show CDR1 as SGHDN and CDR2 as FVKESK.

Points on this clone: The same CDR3 can be traced to other DNA sequences in this sample. The chain couples TRBV28 to TRBJ1-2, with 7 bases matching TRBD1. Trimming removed 3 bases from V and 2 bases from J; junction bases left unmatched: 0. The CDR3 consists of 13 residues. Looked up from germline, CDR1 is MDHEN and CDR2 is SYDVKM. The CDR3 DNA sequence: TGTGCCAGCAGTTTGACAGGGAACTATGGCTACACCTTC. Protein: CASSLTGNYGYTF.

A note on this clone: The same CDR3 also results from other DNA sequences found in this sample. This chain connects TRBV10-3 to TRBJ1-1, with no clear D. Between the trimmed V and J ends, which lost 4 bases and 1 base, there was a span of 7 bases. The CDR3 sequence is 13 residues long. The germline V gene encodes CDR1 ENHRY and CDR2 SYGVKD. The CDR3 DNA reads as TGTGCCATCAGTGGAGGAGGGAACACTGAAGCTTTCTTT. Translated: CAISGGGNTEAFF.

The chain joins TRBV14 to TRBJ2-2, with a tentative D call TRBD1 (6 bases). From germline, CDR1 is SGHDN and CDR2 FVKESK. The V and J ends lost 0 bases and 5 bases respectively, with 10 bases between them. The CDR3 extends over 15 amino acids. The CDR3, as DNA: TGTGCCAGCAGCCAAGATTTGCAGGGGACCGGGGAGCTGTTTTTT. Translation gives CASSQDLQGTGELFF.

The chain joins TRBV23-1 to TRBJ1-3; D not resolved. TRBV23-1 is recorded as an ORF, its role being uncertain. CDR3 size: 18 residues. The V end lost 4 bases, the J end lost 4 bases, and 23 bases lay between the germline ends. CDR3 protein: CASSLRACKGDLGNTIYF. CDR3 sequence (DNA): TGCGCCAGCAGTCTAAGAGCCTGCAAAGGAGATCTCGGAAACACCATATATTTT.

The gene calls are TRBV2 and TRBJ2-7, with 7 bases identical to TRBD1. CDR1 is SNHLY and CDR2 is FYNNEI in the germline V gene. The CDR3 totals 14 residues. The J segment lost 4 bases and the V segment lost 6 bases, leaving 9 bases of the junction unmatched. CDR3 sequence: CASRKGQALYEQYF. The CDR3 nucleotides are TGTGCCAGCAGGAAAGGACAGGCTTTGTACGAGCAGTACTTC.

This chain links TRBV5-4 with TRBJ1-3; tentative D call: TRBD1 (6 bases). Germline V gives CDR1 SGHNT, CDR2 YYREEE (reference sequence). With 1 base removed from V and 6 bases from J, the gap between germline ends came to 11 bases. There are 14 residues in the CDR3. In DNA form, the CDR3 reads TGTGCCAGCAGCTTGCAGGGGTACCTAAACACCATATATTTT. As protein: CASSLQGYLNTIYF. Looking up the rest from reference TRBV5-4 and TRBJ1-3 gives the full variable domain: ETGVTQSPTHLIKTRGQQVTLRCSSQSGHNTVSWYQQALGQGPQFIFQYYREEENGRGNFPPRFSGLQFPNYSSELNVNALELDDSALYLCASSLQGYLNTIYFGEGSWLTVV.

The V and J genes are TRBV13 and TRBJ2-3; 14 nucleotides align to TRBD2. Germline-derived CDR1 and CDR2 are PRHDT and FYEKMQ (reference sequence). Losses at the gene ends were 5 bases for V and 0 bases for J; bases not matched to a gene: 7. CDR3 length: 18 amino acids. DNA of the CDR3: TGTGCCAGCAGCCAGCGACTAGCGGGGGGGCCTAGCACAGATACGCAGTATTTT. Translated: CASSQRLAGGPSTDTQYF.

The CDR3 sequence: CASSLGTGDNYGYTF. For the CDR3, the DNA is TGTGCCAGCAGCTTGGGGACAGGCGATAACTATGGCTACACCTTC. This chain joins TRBV5-4 and TRBJ1-2, with 7 bases that match TRBD1. V was pared by 0 bases and J by 1 base, with 3 bases of the junction left unmatched. The CDR3 runs 15 residues. Germline assignment: CDR1 SGHNT and CDR2 YYREEE (reference sequence).

The chain has TRBV7-9 and TRBJ1-6; a possible D gene is TRBD1 (5 bases). The CDR3 extends over 14 amino acids. Germline V lookup: CDR1 SEHNR, CDR2 FQNEAQ (reference sequence). V was trimmed by 3 bases and J by 10 bases, leaving 13 bases between them. The CDR3 region is CASSFPGDLSPLHF. As DNA, the CDR3 is TGTGCCAGCAGCTTCCCGGGGGACTTGTCACCCCTCCACTTT. The variable domain in full, completed from reference TRBV7-9 and TRBJ1-6, reads DTGVSQNPRHKITKRGQNVTFRCDPISEHNRLYWYRQTLGQGPEFLTYFQNEAQLEKSRLLSDRFSAERPKGSFSTLEIQRTEQGDSAMYLCASSFPGDLSPLHFGNGTRLTVT.

The chain joins TRBV19 to TRBJ1-3, with TRBD1 as a possible D gene (5 bases). V was clipped by 4 bases and J by 4 bases, with 8 bases between them. The CDR3 has 13 residues. Germline CDR1 and CDR2: LNHDA and SQIVND (reference sequence). CDR3 sequence: CASSTGNGNTIYF. In DNA form, the CDR3 reads TGTGCCAGTAGTACAGGGAACGGAAACACCATATATTTT.

The chain couples TRBV28 to TRBJ2-2; perhaps TRBD2 as D (5 bases). Trimming cost V 9 bases and J 5 bases, with 16 bases left between them. Germline assignment: CDR1 MDHEN and CDR2 SYDVKM. The CDR3 totals 14 residues. In DNA, the CDR3 is TGTGCCAGTGGCCGGGATTTTCCGACCGGGGAGCTGTTTTTT. Translated, it gives CASGRDFPTGELFF. Looking up the rest from reference TRBV28 and TRBJ2-2 gives the full variable domain: DVKVTQSSRYLVKRTGEKVFLECVQDMDHENMFWYRQDPGLGLRLIYFSYDVKMKEKGDIPEGYSVSREKKERFSLILESASTNQTSMYLCASGRDFPTGELFFGEGSRLTVL.

The chain joins TRBV11-2 to TRBJ2-1, with TRBD2 identical over 13 bases. The germline V gene encodes CDR1 SGHAT and CDR2 FQNNGV. J was trimmed by 7 bases and V by 3 bases; bases with no gene match: 3. This CDR3 has 15 residues. CDR3 sequence reads: CASSLTSGGSNEQFF. Here the CDR3 DNA reads TGTGCCAGCAGCTTGACTAGCGGGGGGAGTAATGAGCAGTTCTTC.

This clone was detected a few times. The chain uses TRBV7-3 and TRBJ1-1; maybe TRBD1 (5 bases). The CDR3 consists of 14 residues. The V and J ends lost 5 bases and 5 bases respectively, with 15 bases between them. Looked up from germline, CDR1 is SGHTA and CDR2 is FQGTGA. Here the CDR3 DNA reads TGTGCCAGCAGCGCATACGGGGGGAGGACTGAAGCTTTCTTT. Translating it yields CASSAYGGRTEAFF.

The chain joins TRBV20-1 to TRBJ2-5; D is uncertain. The CDR3 totals 12 residues. V was shortened by 3 bases and J by 5 bases, with 10 bases between the two germline ends. Germline values: CDR1 DFQATT, CDR2 SNEGSKA (reference sequence). The DNA of the CDR3 is TGCAGTGCTAGTAGCACTCCGGAGACCCAGTACTTC. The encoded protein is CSASSTPETQYF.

The chain has TRBV6-4 and TRBJ1-2; D is possibly TRBD1 (6 bases). The CDR3 length is 16 residues. Trimming stripped 8 bases from V and 6 bases from J, with 25 bases between. Germline V CDR1 and CDR2: MRHNA, SNTAGT. In nucleotides, the CDR3 is TGTGCCAGCTCCCGGCAACCGCTACAGGGTACAGATGGCTACACCTTC. This encodes CASSRQPLQGTDGYTF.

The CDR3 region has the DNA TGTGCCAGCGGAGGAAGCGGGGGTATGTCCTCTCCTGCCAATGAGCAGTTCTTC. Translation: CASGGSGGMSSPANEQFF. The chain recombines TRBV11-2 with TRBJ2-1, with 8 bases lining up with TRBD2. This CDR3 is 18 amino acids long. J lost 6 bases, V lost 8 bases, and 21 bases had no gene match. CDR1 is SGHAT, CDR2 FQNNGV, per germline.

The V and J genes are TRBV30 and TRBJ1-2, with 9 bases that match TRBD1. There are 13 residues in the CDR3. CDR1 GTSNPN and CDR2 SVGIG come from the germline V gene (reference sequence). After removal of 0 bases from V and 6 bases from J, the junction contained 2 bases not matched to a gene. CDR3 region: CAWSVTGGNGYTF. CDR3 in DNA: TGTGCCTGGAGTGTGACAGGGGGGAATGGCTACACCTTC.